Following are 24 T cell receptor beta chains from one sample sequenced in a study of T cells in Graves' hyperthyroidism and ophthalmopathy. TCR beta CDR3 sequences were amplified from RNA transcripts. First-round RT-PCR with HTBI primers amplified the TCR CDR3 region. TCRdb itself ran the multiplex PCR reads through MiXCR, one entry per CDR3 protein. The sample holds around 500,000 distinct CDR3 sequences, roughly a sixth seen once. Sequencing was carried out using blood. Receptors originate from a young woman with Graves' ophthalmopathy.

V gene TRBV5-1 combines with J gene TRBJ1-4, with D hard to call. Germline assignment: CDR1 SGHRS and CDR2 YFSETQ. This CDR3 spans 16 amino acids. Between the trimmed V and J ends, which lost 1 base and 4 bases, there was a span of 14 bases. CDR3 protein: CASSLSVRTDNEKLFF. CDR3 bases: TGCGCCAGCAGCTTGTCGGTACGGACTGATAATGAAAAACTGTTTTTT.

The V and J genes are TRBV2 and TRBJ2-1; 9 bases line up with TRBD1. After removal of 6 bases from V and 9 bases from J, the junction contained 9 bases not matched to a gene. CDR3 size: 14 residues. Per germline, CDR1 SNHLY and CDR2 FYNNEI. The CDR3 protein is CASRGDRALGEQFF. CDR3 DNA sequence: TGTGCCAGCAGGGGGGACAGGGCACTGGGTGAGCAGTTCTTC.

This chain connects TRBV5-1 to TRBJ2-2, with a weak D call TRBD2 (6 bases). The germline V and J ends were trimmed by 0 bases and 6 bases, with 15 bases remaining between them. There are 16 residues in the CDR3. Germline V gives CDR1 SGHRS, CDR2 YFSETQ. The CDR3 DNA is TGCGCCAGCAGCTTGGTAGGAGGGCTGGGTGCCGGGGAGCTGTTTTTT. Translating gives CASSLVGGLGAGELFF.

CDR3 sequence: CASSSNLQETQYF. The CDR3 nucleotides are TGTGCCAGCAGCTCCAACTTGCAAGAGACCCAGTACTTC. The chain couples TRBV7-2 to TRBJ2-5; D is unresolved. Trimming pared 4 bases from V and 2 bases from J, leaving 8 bases between. The germline V gene encodes CDR1 SGHTA and CDR2 FQGNSA. The length of the CDR3 is 13 residues.

The chain recombines TRBV10-1 with TRBJ1-2, with D possibly matching TRBD1 (5 bases). The CDR3 runs 13 residues. V gave up 0 bases and J gave up 8 bases, with 10 bases separating them. From germline, CDR1 is WNHNN and CDR2 SYGVQD (reference sequence). As DNA, the CDR3 is TGCGCCAGCAGTGAGTCGAACCGGGGGGGCTACACCTTC. It translates to CASSESNRGGYTF.

In its sample, this clonotype was seen many times. In DNA, the CDR3 is TGTGCCAGCTCACCAGACAGGACTGAAGCTTTCTTT. It translates to CASSPDRTEAFF. This chain joins TRBV18 and TRBJ1-1; TRBD1 might be the D (6 bases). CDR3 length: 12 residues. Germline V CDR1 and CDR2: KGHSH, LQKENI. Trimming left V 2 bases short and J 5 bases short, with 6 bases between. The full variable domain, completed using reference TRBV18 and TRBJ1-1, is NAGVMQNPRHLVRRRGQEARLRCSPMKGHSHVYWYRQLPEEGLKFMVYLQKENIIDESGMPKERFSAEFPKEGPSILRIQQVVRGDSAAYFCASSPDRTEAFFGQGTRLTVV.

The chain is built from TRBV24-1 and TRBJ2-3, with D possibly TRBD2 on 5 matching bases. With 4 bases removed from V and 7 bases from J, the gap between germline ends came to 14 bases. The CDR3 totals 14 residues. Germline values: CDR1 KGHDR, CDR2 SFDVKD. The DNA for the CDR3 is TGTGCCACCAGTGACCCCACTAGGGCGAATACGCAGTATTTT. This codes for CATSDPTRANTQYF.

This sequence joins TRBV2 and TRBJ2-7, with D uncertain. Trimming stripped 7 bases from V and 0 bases from J, with 13 bases between. The CDR3 has 14 amino acids. The V gene's germline CDR1 is SNHLY and CDR2 FYNNEI. CDR3 residues: CASKASDISYEQYF. For the CDR3, the DNA is TGTGCCAGCAAGGCGTCCGACATCTCCTACGAGCAGTACTTC.

In this sample, this clonotype turned up many times. This chain joins TRBV28 and TRBJ1-2; 12 bases map to TRBD1. Germline lookup yields CDR1 MDHEN and CDR2 SYDVKM. The CDR3 has 14 residues. The J segment lost 9 bases and the V segment lost 5 bases, leaving 7 bases of the junction unmatched. The CDR3 sequence is CASSLSGTGGRYTF. The CDR3 nucleotides are TGTGCCAGCAGTCTCTCCGGGACAGGGGGCCGCTACACCTTC.

This clonotype was seen ten or more times. The J gene is TRBJ2-3, the V gene TRBV20-1; D remains ambiguous. The V and J ends lost 1 base and 2 bases respectively, with 10 bases between them. Germline V gene lookup returns CDR1 DFQATT and CDR2 SNEGSKA (reference sequence). CDR3 size: 14 residues. The CDR3 DNA is TGCAGTGCTAGAGGGACCTCGTTCACAGATACGCAGTATTTT. This translates into CSARGTSFTDTQYF.

This clonotype was detected many times. CDR3: CASSLVGLADTQYF. The CDR3 DNA reads as TGTGCCAGCAGCTTAGTCGGGCTAGCAGATACGCAGTATTTT. The chain links TRBV7-9 to TRBJ2-3; no firm D call. V was clipped by 1 base and J by 4 bases, with 9 bases between them. The length of the CDR3 is 14 residues. Germline loops: CDR1 SEHNR, CDR2 FQNEAQ (reference sequence).

This clonotype occurred a few times. CDR3 in DNA: TGCAGTGCTAGAGATACCGAGTCCTACAATGAGCAGTTCTTC. It specifies CSARDTESYNEQFF. The chain recombines TRBV20-1 with TRBJ2-1; D unresolved. Trimming removed 0 bases at V and 1 base at J, with 7 bases between. Germline values: CDR1 DFQATT, CDR2 SNEGSKA (reference sequence). The CDR3 is 14 residues long.

This clonotype was found many times. The chain recombines TRBV6-2 or TRBV6-3 with TRBJ1-1; D may be TRBD1 (5 bases). Germline assignment: CDR1 MNHEY and CDR2 SVGEGT. CDR3 length: 13 residues. Trimming pared 7 bases from V and 7 bases from J, leaving 16 bases between. CDR3 nucleotides: TGTGCCAGCATAAACGGGGGAGCCCATGAAGCTTTCTTT. It codes for CASINGGAHEAFF.

This clonotype occurred many times. The CDR3 loop reads CASSPGGDTQYF. In nucleotides, the CDR3 is TGTGCCAGCTCACCCGGGGGAGATACGCAGTATTTT. The chain couples TRBV7-9 to TRBJ2-3; D might be TRBD2 (6 bases). CDR1 and CDR2 from the germline V gene are SEHNR and FQNEAQ (reference sequence). This CDR3 is 12 amino acids long. V was trimmed by 8 bases and J by 5 bases, leaving 11 bases between them.

The table lists this clonotype with many counts. The V gene is TRBV7-2, the J gene TRBJ2-1, with 14 bases aligning to TRBD2. V gave up 2 bases and J gave up 9 bases; unmatched junction bases: 6. Germline loops: CDR1 SGHTA, CDR2 FQGNSA. The CDR3 is 16 residues long. The CDR3 spells CASSLRLAGGGVEQFF. CDR3 in DNA: TGTGCCAGCAGCTTACGACTAGCGGGAGGGGGGGTTGAGCAGTTCTTC.

This clonotype appeared many times. This chain's CDR3 is CSAVKSSGRASEQYF. The CDR3 nucleotides read TGCAGTGCCGTAAAGTCTAGCGGGAGAGCCAGCGAGCAGTACTTC. V usage is TRBV20-1 and J usage is TRBJ2-7; 10 bases fit TRBD2. This CDR3 is 15 amino acids long. Germline CDR1 DFQATT, CDR2 SNEGSKA (reference sequence). Losses at the gene ends were 6 bases for V and 6 bases for J; bases not matched to a gene: 14.

This clonotype was counted ten times or more. J is TRBJ2-7 and V is TRBV29-1; D is perhaps TRBD2 (6 bases). The V gene's germline CDR1 is SQVTM and CDR2 ANQGSEA. V was cut by 4 bases and J by 0 bases, with 13 bases left in between. The CDR3 has 14 amino acids. CDR3 in DNA: TGCAGCGTTGGTGATAGCGGACCCTCCTACGAGCAGTACTTC. It is translated as CSVGDSGPSYEQYF.

The table lists this clonotype with a few counts. This chain joins TRBV3-1 and TRBJ2-1; D could derive from TRBD1 or TRBD2 (6 bases each). The V end was cut by 0 bases, the J end by 6 bases, with 9 bases between. The CDR3 is 14 amino acids. Germline V gives CDR1 LGHDT, CDR2 YNNKEL (reference sequence). CDR3 region: CASSQERGANEQFF. The CDR3 coding sequence is TGTGCCAGCAGCCAAGAAAGGGGGGCCAATGAGCAGTTCTTC.

This clonotype was observed a handful of times. The V and J genes are TRBV20-1 and TRBJ2-1, with 7 bases identical to TRBD2. This CDR3 spans 16 amino acids. Germline V gene data show CDR1 as DFQATT and CDR2 as SNEGSKA (reference sequence). Trimming cost V 4 bases and J 5 bases; bases outside gene matches: 14. CDR3 in amino acids: CSATFLWREFDNEQFF. CDR3 nucleotides: TGCAGTGCTACATTCCTCTGGCGGGAGTTTGACAATGAGCAGTTCTTC.

This clonotype was recorded many times. The chain links TRBV7-8 to TRBJ2-7; D gene uncertain. CDR1 SGHVS and CDR2 FQNEAQ come from the germline V gene. The CDR3 loop spans 15 amino acids. The germline V and J ends were trimmed by 1 base and 2 bases, with 12 bases remaining between them. CDR3: CASSLVDVSTYEQYF. In nucleotides, the CDR3 is TGTGCCAGCAGCTTAGTCGACGTTTCAACCTACGAGCAGTACTTC. Together with reference TRBV7-8 and TRBJ2-7, the CDR3 gives the full variable domain: GAGVSQSPRYKVAKRGQDVALRCDPISGHVSLFWYQQALGQGPEFLTYFQNEAQLDKSGLPSDRFFAERPEGSVSTLKIQRTQQEDSAVYLCASSLVDVSTYEQYFGPGTRLTVT.

This clonotype was observed a single time. This chain links TRBV4-3 with TRBJ2-1, with 8 positions matching TRBD2. V gave up 0 bases and J gave up 4 bases; unmatched junction bases: 5. This CDR3 is 16 amino acids long. Germline CDR1 and CDR2: LGHNA and YSLEER. The DNA for the CDR3 is TGCGCCAGCAGCCAAGAGGGACTAGGGGGGTACAATGAGCAGTTCTTC. This encodes CASSQEGLGGYNEQFF.

This clonotype showed up many times. The chain is built from TRBV12-3 or TRBV12-4 and TRBJ2-7, with 10 positions matching TRBD1. The length of the CDR3 is 15 residues. V lost 6 bases and J lost 0; bases outside the gene matches: 5. This CDR3 is CASSEGQGISYEQYF. The CDR3 DNA follows: TGTGCCAGCAGCGAGGGACAGGGGATCTCCTACGAGCAGTACTTC.

This clonotype was seen repeatedly, ten times or more. V usage is TRBV5-5 and J usage is TRBJ2-5; tentatively, D is TRBD2 (5 bases). There are 14 residues in the CDR3. CDR1 is SGHKS, CDR2 YYEKEE, per germline (reference sequence). V was clipped by 2 bases and J by 5 bases, with 13 bases between them. Here the CDR3 reads CASSFLSSGETQYF. CDR3 bases: TGTGCCAGCAGCTTCTTGAGTTCGGGGGAGACCCAGTACTTC.

The chain combines TRBV15 with TRBJ2-3; TRBD2 aligns across 8 bases. The germline gives CDR1 LNHNV, CDR2 YYDKDF (reference sequence). CDR3 length: 16 residues. J was trimmed by 0 bases and V by 5 bases; bases with no gene match: 7. The CDR3 spells CATSSRAGASTDTQYF. The CDR3 DNA sequence: TGTGCCACCAGCTCCCGAGCGGGAGCTAGCACAGATACGCAGTATTTT.